This T cell receptor beta chain was observed in a study of early T cells in non-severe SARS-CoV-2 infection listed by TCRdb under 2021. For context, the study as a whole: Because TCR sequencing relied on bulk RNA taken from unsorted whole blood, pairing of alpha and beta chains was not possible. On the study overall, not on this receptor specifically: VDJdb matching was skewed toward anti-spike CD8 responses and likely underestimated virus-specific expansions, missing private and CD4 specificities.

A case-control design nested within a healthcare worker cohort in London, UK, was used, with weekly nasopharyngeal swab PCR tests and blood sampling performed. Healthcare workers were recruited between 23 and 31 March 2020, during the week of the UK lockdown, and were followed weekly for up to roughly 15 weeks. The protocol used for the library was 5' RACE. Sequencing used a NextSeq 500. In the TCR library protocol, unique molecular identifiers were attached to individual cDNA molecules to correct for PCR bias and sequencing error. Both TCR alpha and beta chains were sequenced, and tight co-correlation was observed between alpha and beta sequence abundances in each sample. Under the source paper's analysis protocol: Decombinator V4 was used to annotate the V gene, J gene and CDR3 of the TCR sequences. Expanded TCRs were defined as changing significantly between any two time points under a Poisson model with p below 0.0001. Abundances of TCRs were expressed as counts per million after normalisation to the total number of TCRs sequenced in each sample. MAIT TCRs were defined by TRAV1-2 paired with TRAJ12, TRAJ20 or TRAJ33, and iNKT TCRs by TRAV10 paired with TRAJ18. VDJdb, accessed 1 November 2021, was searched for CMV, EBV and SARS-CoV-2 annotated TCRs, with TCRs annotated for multiple antigens excluded. TCRdb's own reprocessing of the public reads used fastp at Q25 and MiXCR and kept productive beta chains. Duplicate CDR3 protein sequences are folded into a single record with the most common DNA and genes. The V and J calls and clone size are TCRdb's, not the authors'. Across this sample there are 62,000 or so distinct CDR3 sequences, with 8% to 9% seen only once. Over 10% of the sample lies in the top ten.

CDR3 length: 16 amino acids, cysteine to phenylalanine. Solely the CDR3 DNA is kept, with 48 bases framed from the first base. CDR1 SNHLY and CDR2 FYNNEI are derived from the germline V gene. Trimming removed 4 bases from V and 4 bases from J; the gene matches leave 6 bases unexplained. Of note for this clonotype: The antigen it recognizes is unknown. No much larger clone is present one base from it, and per-base qualities are unavailable.

Rearrangement joined TRBV2 to TRBJ2-1; 11 of the junction bases match TRBD2. This TCR was recovered from an adult who was a healthcare worker with PCR-confirmed SARS-CoV-2 infection or an uninfected control (not recorded which). The material sequenced was whole blood, taken at baseline. The CDR3 protein: CASSGQLAGEYNEQFF. The DNA sequence is given as TGTGCCAGCAGTGGGCAACTAGCGGGAGAGTACAATGAGCAGTTCTTC. This CDR3, with the reference TRBV2 and TRBJ2-1 proteins standing in past its ends, gives the full variable domain EPEVTQTPSHQVTQMGQEVILRCVPISNHLYFYWYRQILGQKVEFLVSFYNNEISEKSEIFDDQFSVERPDGSNFTLKIRSTKLEDSAMYFCASSGQLAGEYNEQFFGPGTRLTVL.